The 14 T cell receptor beta chains listed next were all sequenced from one sample in a study of graft-versus-host responses after intestinal transplantation (dated by TCRdb to the early 2020s). The library was prepared using the immunoSEQ multiplex PCR assay. TCRdb carries this immuneACCESS record with in-frame sequences only. Its versions omit some clonotypes, under half of them owing to an unresolved V gene in the studies checked, with the rest unexplained. The sample profile shows 130,000 or so clones; about 90% of them were found once. Approximately 0.2% of the sample lies in the top ten. Their antigens are not known. The time point label here, explained by the study, means: cells obtained before transplantation from donor or recipient. The source was unstimulated CD4+ T cells sorted from spleen or lymph node cells, collected before intestinal transplant. The receptors derive from a human donor who received an intestinal transplant.

This CDR3 is CASSVGQGNQPQHF. CDR3 nucleotides: TGTGCCAGCAGCGTGGGCCAGGGCAATCAGCCCCAGCATTTT. This chain links TRBV5-5 with TRBJ1-5; unclear D gene. V was trimmed by 4 bases and J by 2 bases, leaving 10 bases between them. The germline V gene encodes CDR1 SGHKS and CDR2 YYEKEE (reference sequence). The CDR3 extends over 14 amino acids.

A word on this clone: Germline and junction disagree at one end, which may indicate a read error. The chain combines TRBV14 with TRBJ1-4, with D tentatively TRBD1 (5 bases). The CDR3 sequence is 12 residues long. The V gene's germline CDR1 is SGHDN and CDR2 FVKESK. In DNA form, the CDR3 reads TGTGCCAGCAGCCAGGGCTCGGGACTTAGGGTTTTT. Amino acid sequence: CASSQGSGLRVF. Using reference TRBV14 and TRBJ1-4 for the parts outside the CDR3, the full variable domain is EAGVTQFPSHSVIEKGQTVTLRCDPISGHDNLYWYRRVMGKEIKFLLHFVKESKQDESGMPNNRFLAERTGGTYSTLKVQPAELEDSGVYFCASSQGSGLRVFGSGTQLSVL.

CDR3: CASSQGWGRTEAFF. The CDR3 DNA follows: TGCGCCAGCAGCCAAGGGTGGGGGAGGACTGAAGCTTTCTTT. The chain joins TRBV4-1 to TRBJ1-1, with D perhaps matching TRBD1 (5 bases). Germline V CDR1 and CDR2: MGHRA, YSYEKL. V dropped 1 base and J dropped 5 bases, with 11 bases sitting between them. The CDR3 length is 14 residues.

The rearrangement joins TRBV9 to TRBJ2-1; 13 bases are shared with TRBD2. The germline V gene encodes CDR1 SGDLS and CDR2 YYNGEE. The CDR3 length is 16 residues. The ends lost 0 bases at V and 5 bases at J; junction bases unmatched: 2. CDR3 residues: CASSVAGLAGNNEQFF. The CDR3 DNA reads as TGTGCCAGCAGCGTAGCGGGACTAGCGGGAAACAATGAGCAGTTCTTC.

The chain carries TRBV29-1 and TRBJ1-2; TRBD1 aligns across 7 bases. V shed 7 bases, J shed 8 bases, and the junction held 7 bases outside the gene matches. Germline CDR1 and CDR2: SQVTM and ANQGSEA. The CDR3 has 11 residues. DNA of the CDR3: TGCAGCGCGCGAACAGGGGAAGGCTACACCTTC. Its protein product is CSARTGEGYTF.

The genes are TRBV5-4 and TRBJ2-2; no firm D call. Germline CDR1 is SGHNT and CDR2 is YYREEE (reference sequence). V was cut by 0 bases and J by 6 bases, with 6 bases left in between. The CDR3 is 13 amino acids. The CDR3 DNA reads as TGTGCCAGCAGCTTGGGTGACGCCGGGGAGCTGTTTTTT. This translates into CASSLGDAGELFF.

This chain connects TRBV5-1 to TRBJ2-2; 14 bases match TRBD2. The V and J ends lost 0 bases and 2 bases, in that order; junction bases with no gene match: 3. The CDR3 loop spans 18 amino acids. CDR1 and CDR2 (germline): SGHRS, YFSETQ. CDR3 sequence reads: CASSLGTSGRLNTGELFF. As DNA, the CDR3 is TGCGCCAGCAGCTTGGGGACTAGCGGGAGGCTTAACACCGGGGAGCTGTTTTTT.

The CDR3 region is CASSFRVLGTAIKGSGLYYYEQYF. In nucleotides, the CDR3 is TGTGCCAGCAGTTTTAGGGTCCTTGGGACAGCGATTAAAGGTAGCGGGCTTTACTACTACGAGCAGTACTTC. This rearrangement joins TRBV28 to TRBJ2-7; D is tentatively TRBD1 or TRBD2 (7 bases each). Germline CDR1 reads MDHEN; CDR2 reads SYDVKM. CDR3 length: 24 amino acids. Deletions cut 3 bases from V and 3 bases from J, with 42 bases between.

The gene calls are TRBV10-1 and TRBJ2-3, with D possibly being TRBD2 (6 bases). Per the germline V gene, CDR1 is WNHNN and CDR2 is SYGVQD (reference sequence). V shed 6 bases and J shed 2 bases, with 12 bases lying between them. This CDR3 spans 14 amino acids. CDR3 amino acids: CASRTREDTDTQYF. The CDR3 DNA reads TGCGCCAGCAGGACTAGGGAGGACACAGATACGCAGTATTTT.

The chain uses TRBV5-4 and TRBJ1-1, with unresolved D. Trimming cost V 0 bases and J 2 bases, with 8 bases left between them. The CDR3 covers 14 residues. CDR1 is SGHNT, CDR2 YYREEE, per germline (reference sequence). The CDR3 reads CASSLDRENTEAFF. The CDR3, as DNA: TGTGCCAGCAGCTTGGACCGGGAAAACACTGAAGCTTTCTTT.

The chain joins TRBV11-2 to TRBJ2-7; D is perhaps TRBD1 (5 bases). Germline V lookup: CDR1 SGHAT, CDR2 FQNNGV. The CDR3 runs to 13 residues. V was clipped by 1 base and J by 6 bases, with 10 bases between them. The CDR3 nucleotides are TGTGCCAGCAGCTTAGGAGTCCAGGGCGAGCAGTACTTC. This gives the protein CASSLGVQGEQYF. Variable domain in full (rest from reference TRBV11-2 and TRBJ2-7): EAGVAQSPRYKIIEKRQSVAFWCNPISGHATLYWYQQILGQGPKLLIQFQNNGVVDDSQLPKDRFSAERLKGVDSTLKIQPAKLEDSAVYLCASSLGVQGEQYFGPGTRLTVT.

The chain has TRBV28 and TRBJ2-7, with D perhaps matching TRBD1 (6 bases). Per germline, CDR1 MDHEN and CDR2 SYDVKM. This CDR3 has 12 residues. The V and J ends lost 8 bases and 2 bases respectively, with 10 bases between them. This CDR3 is CASAGVAYEQYF. The CDR3, as DNA: TGTGCCAGCGCAGGGGTAGCCTACGAGCAGTACTTC.

The rearrangement uses TRBV19 and TRBJ1-2, with 7 positions matching TRBD1. Germline CDR1 LNHDA, CDR2 SQIVND (reference sequence). Unmatched junction bases numbered 9, after V lost 3 bases and J lost 5 bases. The CDR3 runs 15 residues. The chain's CDR3 is CASSIPGGIGYGYTF. The CDR3 DNA reads as TGTGCCAGTAGTATTCCAGGGGGAATAGGGTATGGCTACACCTTC.

This clone was seen a single time. The V call is TRBV9, the J call TRBJ1-1; TRBD1 is a possible D gene (6 bases). The CDR3 totals 14 residues. CDR1 and CDR2 (germline): SGDLS, YYNGEE. With 1 base removed from V and 0 bases from J, the gap between germline ends came to 7 bases. CDR3 bases: TGTGCCAGCAGCGTATCAGGGGTGAACACTGAAGCTTTCTTT. Residues: CASSVSGVNTEAFF. Filled out from reference TRBV9 and TRBJ1-1, the complete variable domain reads DSGVTQTPKHLITATGQRVTLRCSPRSGDLSVYWYQQSLDQGLQFLIQYYNGEERAKGNILERFSAQQFPDLHSELNLSSLELGDSALYFCASSVSGVNTEAFFGQGTRLTVV.